The clone carrying this T cell receptor beta chain was observed once. Its target is not known. The assay was immunoSEQ multiplex PCR, and TCRdb's table has in-frame clones only and misses some. This sample has 90,000 to 120,000 clones, with around 86% found just once. Germline V gene lookup returns CDR1 LNHDA and CDR2 SQIVND (reference sequence). V lost 2 bases and J 5 bases, leaving 7 bases between the germline ends. The CDR3 totals 13 residues. The data originate from a study of T cell responses to AZD1222 COVID-19 vaccine. Findings and limits, study-wide: Seropositive at baseline were only 5 to 7 AZD1222 recipients. Donors in the cohort were predominantly white British and more often female, and clonal diversity was possibly underestimated.

The origin of this receptor is an adult who received the MenACWY meningococcal vaccine as a control. The sample consisted of peripheral blood, taken 28 days after the second dose of the MenACWY control vaccine. V usage is TRBV19 and J usage is TRBJ1-5; weak D call: TRBD1 (6 bases). The CDR3 is CASSIQGHQPQHF. In nucleotides, the CDR3 is TGTGCCAGTAGTATACAGGGGCATCAGCCCCAGCATTTT. Supplemented by reference TRBV19 and TRBJ1-5, the full variable domain reads DGGITQSPKYLFRKEGQNVTLSCEQNLNHDAMYWYRQDPGQGLRLIYYSQIVNDFQKGDIAEGYSVSREKKESFPLTVTSAQKNPTAFYLCASSIQGHQPQHFGDGTRLSIL.